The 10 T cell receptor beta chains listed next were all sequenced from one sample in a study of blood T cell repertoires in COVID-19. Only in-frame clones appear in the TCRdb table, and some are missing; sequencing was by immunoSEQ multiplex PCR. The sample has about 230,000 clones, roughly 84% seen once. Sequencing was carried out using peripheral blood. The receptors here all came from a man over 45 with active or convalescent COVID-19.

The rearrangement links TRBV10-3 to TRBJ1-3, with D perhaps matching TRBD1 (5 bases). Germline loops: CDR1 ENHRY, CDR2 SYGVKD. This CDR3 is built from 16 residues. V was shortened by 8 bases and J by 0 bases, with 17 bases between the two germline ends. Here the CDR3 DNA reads TGTGCCATCGGGCAAGCCGGAGGGACCTCTGGAAACACCATATATTTT. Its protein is CAIGQAGGTSGNTIYF.

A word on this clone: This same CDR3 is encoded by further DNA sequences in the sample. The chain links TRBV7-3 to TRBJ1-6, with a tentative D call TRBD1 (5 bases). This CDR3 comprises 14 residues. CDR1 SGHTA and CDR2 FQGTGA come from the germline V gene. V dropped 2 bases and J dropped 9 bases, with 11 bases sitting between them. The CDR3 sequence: CASSLGQGGSPLHF. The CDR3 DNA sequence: TGTGCCAGCAGCTTAGGGCAGGGTGGTTCACCCCTCCACTTT.

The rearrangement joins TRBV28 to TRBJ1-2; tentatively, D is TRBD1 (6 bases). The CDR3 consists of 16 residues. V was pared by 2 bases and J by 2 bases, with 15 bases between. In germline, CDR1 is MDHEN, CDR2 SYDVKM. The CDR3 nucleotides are TGTGCCAGCAGTTTAGGTCACAGGGTAGTCAACTATGGCTACACCTTC. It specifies CASSLGHRVVNYGYTF.

The CDR3 spells CASSETSGDNEQFF. DNA for the CDR3: TGTGCCAGCAGCGAGACTAGCGGGGATAATGAGCAGTTCTTC. The gene calls are TRBV4-2 and TRBJ2-1; TRBD2 agrees at 11 bases. Germline loops: CDR1 LGHNA, CDR2 YNFKEQ. Trimming took 5 bases from V and 7 from J; bases not matched to a gene: 4. The CDR3 has 14 amino acids.

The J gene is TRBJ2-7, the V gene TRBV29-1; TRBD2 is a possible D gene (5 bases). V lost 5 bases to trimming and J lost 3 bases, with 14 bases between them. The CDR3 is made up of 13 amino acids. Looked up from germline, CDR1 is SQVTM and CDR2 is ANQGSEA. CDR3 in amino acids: CSVLTRASYEQYF. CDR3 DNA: TGCAGCGTTCTAACTAGAGCGAGCTACGAGCAGTACTTC.

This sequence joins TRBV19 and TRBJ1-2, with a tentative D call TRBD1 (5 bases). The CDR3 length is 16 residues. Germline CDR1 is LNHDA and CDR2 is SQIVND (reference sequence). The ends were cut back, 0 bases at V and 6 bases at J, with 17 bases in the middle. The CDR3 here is CASSIDRPTRGHGYTF. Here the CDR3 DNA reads TGTGCCAGTAGTATAGACCGCCCGACAAGGGGTCATGGCTACACCTTC.

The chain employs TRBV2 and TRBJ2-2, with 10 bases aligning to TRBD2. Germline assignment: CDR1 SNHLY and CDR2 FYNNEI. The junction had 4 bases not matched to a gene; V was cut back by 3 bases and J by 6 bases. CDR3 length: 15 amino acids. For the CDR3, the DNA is TGTGCCAGCAGTGATAGTAGCGGGGGGTCCGGGGAGCTGTTTTTT. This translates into CASSDSSGGSGELFF. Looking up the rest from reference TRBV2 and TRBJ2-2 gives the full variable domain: EPEVTQTPSHQVTQMGQEVILRCVPISNHLYFYWYRQILGQKVEFLVSFYNNEISEKSEIFDDQFSVERPDGSNFTLKIRSTKLEDSAMYFCASSDSSGGSGELFFGEGSRLTVL.

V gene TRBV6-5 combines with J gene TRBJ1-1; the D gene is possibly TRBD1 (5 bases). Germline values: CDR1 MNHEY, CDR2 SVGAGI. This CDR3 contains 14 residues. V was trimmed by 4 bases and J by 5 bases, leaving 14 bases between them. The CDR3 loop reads CASSFGGRGTEAFF. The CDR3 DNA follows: TGTGCCAGCAGTTTCGGGGGTCGGGGTACTGAAGCTTTCTTT.

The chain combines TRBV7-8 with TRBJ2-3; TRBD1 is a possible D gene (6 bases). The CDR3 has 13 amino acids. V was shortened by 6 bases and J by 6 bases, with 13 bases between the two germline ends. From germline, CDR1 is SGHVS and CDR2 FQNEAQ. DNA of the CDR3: TGTGCCAGCAGACGCAGGGGATTGGATACGCAGTATTTT. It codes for CASRRRGLDTQYF.

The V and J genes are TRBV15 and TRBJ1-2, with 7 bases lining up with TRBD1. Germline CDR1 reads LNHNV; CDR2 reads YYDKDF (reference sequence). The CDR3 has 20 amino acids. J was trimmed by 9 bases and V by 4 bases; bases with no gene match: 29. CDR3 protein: CATSTRTPREDRDSYGRYTF. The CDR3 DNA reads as TGTGCCACCAGCACCCGCACCCCAAGGGAAGACAGGGACTCCTATGGCCGCTACACCTTC.